This T cell receptor beta chain appears in the sequencing data of a study of shared clonotypes between healthy human individuals. The protocol was immunoSEQ multiplex PCR, while the TCRdb copy is restricted to in-frame clones and leaves out a portion. This sample carries a few million clones, about 92% of them seen once, and the ten largest clones take under 0.45%. A word on this clone: The sample carries other DNA sequences with the same CDR3.

The V end lost 6 bases, the J end lost 2 bases, and 14 bases lay between the germline ends. CDR3 length: 14 residues. Germline values: CDR1 MDHEN, CDR2 SYDVKM. The sample was naive CD4+ T cells from PBMCs. Subset reported: CD45RA+ positively selected. The chain joins TRBV28 to TRBJ2-7; D is tentatively TRBD1 or TRBD2 (5 bases each). This receptor was obtained from a man aged 18 to 35 in good health. Some clones in this sample may be carry-over from other donors' samples. CDR3 in amino acids: CASRGPGTTYEQYF. CDR3 in DNA: TGTGCCAGCAGGGGGCCAGGGACCACCTACGAGCAGTACTTC.